The 7 T cell receptor beta chains below were found in one sample sequenced in a study of T cell responses to AZD1222 COVID-19 vaccine. TCRdb's table, derived via immunoSEQ multiplex PCR, lists solely in-frame clones and lacks some. The sample carries 120,000 to 150,000 clones, roughly 86% recorded once. Sequencing used peripheral blood, obtained 28 days after the second AZD1222 dose. Source of these receptors: an adult who received the AZD1222 COVID-19 vaccine.

The rearrangement uses TRBV6-5 and TRBJ1-4; D perhaps matches TRBD1 (5 bases). Between the trimmed V and J ends, which lost 4 bases and 2 bases, there was a span of 14 bases. CDR3 length: 16 amino acids. CDR1 and CDR2 from the germline V gene are MNHEY and SVGAGI. The CDR3 loop is CASSSSGEGTNEKLFF. The CDR3 region has the DNA TGTGCCAGCAGTTCCTCGGGGGAGGGGACTAATGAAAAACTGTTTTTT.

The genes are TRBV12-3 or TRBV12-4 and TRBJ1-5, with unresolved D. This CDR3 is built from 12 residues. The V and J ends lost 7 bases and 5 bases respectively, with 9 bases between them. The CDR3 sequence: CASTLSDQPQHF. The CDR3 nucleotides read TGTGCCAGCACCTTGTCCGATCAGCCCCAGCATTTT.

The chain has TRBV2 and TRBJ2-1, with no clear D. Looked up from germline, CDR1 is SNHLY and CDR2 is FYNNEI. The CDR3 is 11 residues long. Trimming stripped 6 bases from V and 1 base from J, with 1 base between. The CDR3 sequence is CASRSYNEQFF. CDR3 DNA sequence: TGTGCCAGCAGGTCCTACAATGAGCAGTTCTTC.

V gene TRBV13 combines with J gene TRBJ2-5; 9 bases map to TRBD2. The ends lost 5 bases at V and 3 bases at J; junction bases unmatched: 7. This CDR3 has 15 amino acids. In germline, CDR1 is PRHDT, CDR2 FYEKMQ (reference sequence). The CDR3 region is CASSLQTSGKETQYF. The DNA of the CDR3 is TGTGCCAGCAGCCTGCAGACTAGCGGAAAAGAGACCCAGTACTTC.

The chain combines TRBV27 with TRBJ1-5; no firm D call. Germline CDR1 and CDR2: MNHEY and SMNVEV (reference sequence). Trimming left V 4 bases short and J 0 bases short, with 4 bases between. The CDR3 has 13 amino acids. CDR3 region: CASSSDSNQPQHF. The CDR3 DNA is TGTGCCAGCAGTTCGGATAGCAATCAGCCCCAGCATTTT.

The rearrangement joins TRBV28 to TRBJ2-5, with TRBD2 as a possible D gene (6 bases). This CDR3 region has 13 residues. Between the trimmed V and J ends, which lost 7 bases and 7 bases, there was a span of 16 bases. Germline CDR1 and CDR2: MDHEN and SYDVKM. The CDR3 is CASTLGSGGTQYF. As DNA, the CDR3 is TGTGCCAGCACCCTAGGTAGCGGTGGGACCCAGTACTTC.

The CDR3 here is CASGFQGEDTEAFF. DNA of the CDR3: TGTGCTAGTGGTTTTCAGGGCGAGGACACTGAAGCTTTCTTT. V and J are TRBV12-5 and TRBJ1-1; TRBD1 might be the D (5 bases). V gave up 3 bases and J gave up 3 bases, with 11 bases separating them. The CDR3 covers 14 residues. CDR1 and CDR2 (germline): LGHNT, FRNRAP.